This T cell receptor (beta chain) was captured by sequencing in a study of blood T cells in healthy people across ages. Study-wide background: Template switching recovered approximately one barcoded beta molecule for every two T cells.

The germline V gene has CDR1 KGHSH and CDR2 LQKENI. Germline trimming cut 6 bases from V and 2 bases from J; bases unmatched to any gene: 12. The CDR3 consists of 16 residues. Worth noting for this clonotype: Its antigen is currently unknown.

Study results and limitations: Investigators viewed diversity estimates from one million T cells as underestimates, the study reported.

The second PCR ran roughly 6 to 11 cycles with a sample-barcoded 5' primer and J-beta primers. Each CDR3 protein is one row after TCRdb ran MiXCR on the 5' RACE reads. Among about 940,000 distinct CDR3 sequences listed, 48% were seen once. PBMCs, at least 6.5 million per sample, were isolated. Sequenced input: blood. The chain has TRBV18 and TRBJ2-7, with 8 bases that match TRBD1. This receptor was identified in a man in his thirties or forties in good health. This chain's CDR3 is CASSPVQGASPYEQYF. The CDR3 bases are TGTGCCAGCTCCCCAGTGCAGGGGGCAAGTCCCTACGAGCAGTACTTC.